The sequence of this T cell receptor (beta chain) was determined in a study of T cell repertoires in cytomegalovirus infection. Study-wide background: Well-studied HLA-B-restricted epitopes and recently identified HLA-C-restricted epitopes of CMV were both used in the study. It was the public TCR beta signatures that indicated both CMV infection and matching HLA type. Whole-study findings and limits: Pooled public TCR beta family frequency picked out CMV carriers with the relevant HLA. Clonotypes of TCR beta that were HLA-C-restricted and CMV-specific dominated the ex vivo response.

One entry per CDR3 protein, called by TCRdb with MiXCR from the reads. The sample lists 380,000 or so distinct CDR3 sequences; roughly a third were seen once. CDR3 length: 16 amino acids. Between the trimmed V and J ends, which lost 3 bases and 0 bases, there was a span of 11 bases. With respect to this clonotype: Antigen unknown.

The sequence came from a human donor in good health (CMV status not recorded). Some clones in this sample may be carry-over from other donors' samples. The rearrangement uses TRBV12-3 or TRBV12-4 and TRBJ1-4; no clear D gene. The sample in question was cultured PBMCs, obtained from culture after CMV antigen stimulation. The CDR3 sequence is CASSFQMIATNEKLFF. CDR3 nucleotide sequence: TGTGCCAGCAGTTTTCAGATGATAGCAACTAATGAAAAACTGTTTTTT.